A single sample gave rise to the 15 T cell receptor beta chains below, sequenced in a study of spatial heterogeneity in lung cancer. Their specific antigens are unknown. TCRdb ran MiXCR on the 5' RACE reads and lists one entry per CDR3 protein. This table has about 14,000 distinct CDR3 sequences, around 4.7% appearing once. Study conclusions and caveats: Higher tumor mutation counts went along with higher counts of expanded intratumoral alpha and beta TCRs.

Time point reported: sample taken at primary tumor resection. Sequencing used lung tumor tissue, obtained at surgery. Receptor source: a female donor with early-stage non-small cell lung cancer.

There are many counts of this clonotype. Mismatch with germline at one junction end may stem from a read error. The size of this beta chain means little, since it is a stray read in a library made for alpha chains. The chain joins TRBV20-1 to TRBJ2-5; 11 nucleotides match TRBD2. The length of the CDR3 is 13 residues. Germline CDR1 DFQATT, CDR2 SNEGSKA (reference sequence). The CDR3 loop reads CSARDSLAGVGNF. The CDR3 DNA is TGCAGTGCTAGAGATTCACTAGCGGGGGTTGGGAACTTC.

This clonotype was counted ten times or more. Being off target in a library aimed at alpha chains, this beta chain has a size of little meaning. The genes are TRBV4-1 and TRBJ1-2, with 10 bases identical to TRBD1. The trim removed 4 bases at V and 1 base at J, leaving 3 bases unmatched. CDR3 length: 15 residues. Germline-derived CDR1 and CDR2 are MGHRA and YSYEKL. Written as DNA, the CDR3 is TGCGCCAGCAGCCCACGGACAGGGGGTAACTATGGCTACACCTTC. Encoded protein: CASSPRTGGNYGYTF.

This clonotype was seen at least ten times. For a library built for alpha chains, this beta chain is a stray read; little rests on its size. The gene calls are TRBV7-2 and TRBJ1-5; D call uncertain. Between the trimmed V and J ends, which lost 6 bases and 2 bases, there was a span of 11 bases. The CDR3 is 14 amino acids. Germline CDR1 SGHTA, CDR2 FQGNSA. The CDR3 DNA sequence: TGTGCCAGCAGTCCGTCTAAAGGCAATCAGCCCCAGCATTTT. Its translation is CASSPSKGNQPQHF.

This clonotype was recorded at least ten times. Because the library targeted alpha chains, this beta chain is an off-target read whose size means little. V gene TRBV9 combines with J gene TRBJ2-5; TRBD2 is a possible D gene (6 bases). Germline lookup yields CDR1 SGDLS and CDR2 YYNGEE. Trimming left V 3 bases short and J 5 bases short, with 17 bases between. This CDR3 has 15 amino acids. The CDR3: CASSEDPMSGETQYF. The CDR3 coding sequence is TGTGCCAGCAGCGAGGACCCTATGAGCGGGGAGACCCAGTACTTC.

Notes on this clonotype: The library was designed around alpha chains, so this beta chain is a stray read whose abundance carries little weight. This rearrangement joins TRBV6-5 to TRBJ1-1, with unresolved D. Trimming took off 2 bases at V and 8 bases at J, with 12 bases between the two ends. The germline V gene encodes CDR1 MNHEY and CDR2 SVGAGI. The CDR3 sequence is 13 residues long. CDR3 region: CASSYVYGREAFF. The CDR3 DNA reads as TGTGCCAGCAGTTACGTCTATGGCAGAGAAGCTTTCTTT.

By sample fraction, this clonotype is large. In a library made to pick up alpha chains, this beta chain is a stray read with a size that means little. This sequence joins TRBV20-1 and TRBJ1-1; D is uncertain. With 6 bases removed from V and 2 bases from J, the gap between germline ends came to 16 bases. CDR3 size: 14 residues. Germline V gene lookup returns CDR1 DFQATT and CDR2 SNEGSKA (reference sequence). CDR3 in DNA: TGCAGTGCCCTCCGAAGGGAGAGAAACACTGAAGCTTTCTTT. It translates to CSALRRERNTEAFF.

This clonotype was counted many times. Because the library targeted alpha chains, this beta chain is an off-target read whose size means little. The chain links TRBV19 to TRBJ1-1; perhaps TRBD1 as D (6 bases). V was trimmed by 5 bases and J by 7 bases, leaving 17 bases between them. CDR1 LNHDA and CDR2 SQIVND come from the germline V gene (reference sequence). This CDR3 has 14 amino acids. The CDR3 reads CASSGFGQRVEAFF. CDR3 DNA: TGTGCCAGTAGTGGGTTTGGACAGAGAGTTGAAGCTTTCTTT.

Ten or more counts support this clonotype. Being off target in a library aimed at alpha chains, this beta chain has a size of little meaning. The rearrangement links TRBV12-3 or TRBV12-4 to TRBJ1-1; D is undetermined. Between the trimmed V and J ends, which lost 3 bases and 4 bases, there was a span of 6 bases. The CDR3 covers 12 residues. The chain's CDR3 is CASSFESTEAFF. The DNA of the CDR3 is TGTGCCAGCAGTTTTGAGAGCACTGAAGCTTTCTTT.

By share, this clonotype counts as medium-sized. In a library made to pick up alpha chains, this beta chain is a stray read with a size that means little. V gene TRBV5-1 combines with J gene TRBJ1-6; tentative D call: TRBD1 (5 bases). Germline CDR1 and CDR2: SGHRS and YFSETQ. Between the trimmed V and J ends, which lost 0 bases and 7 bases, there was a span of 8 bases. CDR3 length equals 14 residues. The CDR3 spells CASSLGQRNSPLHF. In DNA form, the CDR3 reads TGCGCCAGCAGCTTGGGACAGAGGAATTCACCCCTCCACTTT.

This clonotype has only a few counts. A library prepared for alpha chains yielded this beta chain as an off-target read; its size is of little meaning. CDR3 sequence (DNA): TGTGCCAGCAGCCCAAGCCTTGATACGCAGTATTTT. It translates to CASSPSLDTQYF. This chain connects TRBV7-8 to TRBJ2-3; D remains unclear. Germline CDR1 is SGHVS and CDR2 is FQNEAQ. The CDR3 contains 12 residues. V was pared by 5 bases and J by 6 bases, with 9 bases between.

This clonotype was counted many times. The size of this beta chain means little, since it is a stray read in a library made for alpha chains. This chain joins TRBV25-1 and TRBJ1-2; D not resolved. The CDR3 contains 15 residues. Germline-derived CDR1 and CDR2 are MGHDK and SYGVNS. The V and J ends lost 4 bases and 0 bases respectively, with 12 bases between them. CDR3 coding DNA: TGTGCCAGCAGTGGTTGGGCGGTAGCTAACTATGGCTACACCTTC. Translated: CASSGWAVANYGYTF.

This clonotype occurred a few times. This beta chain represents an off-target read in a library built for alpha chains; its size is of limited meaning. The CDR3 DNA sequence: TGTGCCAGTAAGGGACTTGCGGGGGACACAGATACGCAGTATTTT. Residues: CASKGLAGDTDTQYF. The V and J genes are TRBV19 and TRBJ2-3; 7 nucleotides align to TRBD2. Trimming cost V 7 bases and J 2 bases; bases outside gene matches: 9. Germline V gene data show CDR1 as LNHDA and CDR2 as SQIVND (reference sequence). This CDR3 has 15 residues.

The table lists this clonotype with many counts. Within a library made for alpha chains, this beta chain is off target, and its count is uninformative. The rearrangement uses TRBV20-1 and TRBJ2-1, with 7 bases aligning to TRBD2. V gave up 5 bases and J gave up 7 bases; unmatched junction bases: 14. The CDR3 sequence is 15 residues long. Germline V gene data show CDR1 as DFQATT and CDR2 as SNEGSKA (reference sequence). The CDR3 spells CSAPPAGDSKNEQFF. The CDR3 bases are TGCAGTGCTCCCCCCGCGGGAGATTCTAAGAATGAGCAGTTCTTC.

Of note for this clonotype: A much larger clone sits a single nucleotide away, making a read error possible. Being off target in a library aimed at alpha chains, this beta chain has a size of little meaning. The genes are TRBV12-3 or TRBV12-4 and TRBJ1-1; the D is unclear. Trimming removed 3 bases at V and 7 bases at J, with 9 bases between. CDR3 length: 12 amino acids. The DNA of the CDR3 is TGTGCCAGCAGTTTTGAGAGCATTGAAGCTTTCTTT. Encoded protein: CASSFESIEAFF.

At least ten counts were recorded for this clonotype. Within a library made for alpha chains, this beta chain is off target, and its count is uninformative. The rearrangement links TRBV20-1 to TRBJ2-7, with D maybe TRBD1 (6 bases). V lost 5 bases, J lost 3 bases, and 17 bases lay in between. This CDR3 has 14 residues. Looked up from germline, CDR1 is DFQATT and CDR2 is SNEGSKA (reference sequence). CDR3 amino acids: CSAADRPQSYEQYF. The CDR3 DNA sequence: TGCAGTGCTGCAGACAGGCCCCAGAGCTACGAGCAGTACTTC.